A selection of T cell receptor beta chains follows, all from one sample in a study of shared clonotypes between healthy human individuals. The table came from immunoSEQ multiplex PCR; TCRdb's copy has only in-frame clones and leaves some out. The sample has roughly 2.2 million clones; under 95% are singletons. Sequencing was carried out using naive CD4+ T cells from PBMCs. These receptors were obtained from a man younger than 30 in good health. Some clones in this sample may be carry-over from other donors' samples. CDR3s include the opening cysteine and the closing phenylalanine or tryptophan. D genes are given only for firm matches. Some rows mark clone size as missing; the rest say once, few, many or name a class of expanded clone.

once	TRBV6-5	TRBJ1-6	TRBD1	CASSYRTGGRSPLHF	TGTGCCAGCAGTTACCGGACAGGGGGTAGGTCACCCCTCCACTTT
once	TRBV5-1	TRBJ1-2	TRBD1	CASSWTGEDYGYTF	TGCGCCAGCAGCTGGACAGGGGAGGACTATGGCTACACCTTC
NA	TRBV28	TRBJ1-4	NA	CASGRLQIGNEKLFF	TGTGCCAGCGGACGGCTTCAAATCGGTAATGAAAAACTGTTTTTT
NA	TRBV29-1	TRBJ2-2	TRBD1	CSGRQGTGELFF	TGCAGCGGGCGACAGGGGACCGGGGAGCTGTTTTTT
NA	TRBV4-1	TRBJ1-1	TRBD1	CASSQEWAGGRAFF	TGCGCCAGCAGCCAAGAGTGGGCAGGGGGCAGAGCTTTCTTT
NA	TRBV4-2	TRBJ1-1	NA	CASSVEGGSTEAFF	TGTGCCAGCAGCGTTGAGGGTGGAAGCACTGAAGCTTTCTTT
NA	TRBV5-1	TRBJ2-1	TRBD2	CASSLAAGGRSYNEQFF	TGCGCCAGCAGCTTGGCTGCGGGAGGTCGGTCCTACAATGAGCAGTTCTTC
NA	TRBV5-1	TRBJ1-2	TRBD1	CASSLARGGINYGYTF	TGCGCCAGCAGCTTGGCCAGAGGGGGCATTAACTATGGCTACACCTTC
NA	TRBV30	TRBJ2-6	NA	CAWSRYSGANVLTF	TGTGCCTGGAGTAGGTACTCTGGGGCCAACGTCCTGACTTTC
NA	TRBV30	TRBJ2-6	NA	CAWNRFTPRSGANVLTF	TGTGCCTGGAATCGGTTCACTCCTCGCTCTGGGGCCAACGTCCTGACTTTC
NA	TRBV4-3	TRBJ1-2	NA	CASSQDTGIDGYTF	TGCGCCAGCAGCCAAGATACAGGGATCGATGGCTACACCTTC
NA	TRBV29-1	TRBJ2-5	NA	CSVEGVWLGEETQYF	TGCAGCGTTGAAGGAGTGTGGCTAGGGGAGGAGACCCAGTACTTC
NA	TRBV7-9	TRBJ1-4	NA	CASSLRLEKLFF	TGTGCCAGCAGCTTACGTCTGGAAAAACTGTTTTTT
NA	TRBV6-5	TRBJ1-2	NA	CASSYGNRGTGYTF	TGTGCCAGCAGTTACGGGAATAGGGGCACGGGCTACACCTTC
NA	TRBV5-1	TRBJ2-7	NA	CASSFEGRGNEQYF	TGCGCCAGCAGCTTTGAGGGCCGGGGTAACGAGCAGTACTTC
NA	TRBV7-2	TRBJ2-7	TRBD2	CASSLQPRGTSNGEQYF	TGTGCCAGCAGCTTACAACCCCGGGGGACTAGCAACGGCGAGCAGTACTTC
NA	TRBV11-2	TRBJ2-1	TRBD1	CASSRPLRQGYEQFF	TGTGCCAGCAGCCGTCCCCTTCGACAGGGCTATGAGCAGTTCTTC
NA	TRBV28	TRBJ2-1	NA	CASDSSLTAQFF	TGTGCCAGCGATTCAAGCCTCACGGCGCAGTTCTTC
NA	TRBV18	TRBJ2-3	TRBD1	CASSPSQGVASDTQYF	TGTGCCAGCTCACCTTCTCAGGGGGTGGCATCCGATACGCAGTATTTT
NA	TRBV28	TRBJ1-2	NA	CASSLRPAQYYYGYTF	TGTGCCAGCAGTTTAAGGCCAGCACAATATTACTATGGCTACACCTTC
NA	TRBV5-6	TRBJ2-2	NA	CASSPGTGYTGELFF	TGTGCCAGCAGCCCAGGTACGGGCTACACCGGGGAGCTGTTTTTT
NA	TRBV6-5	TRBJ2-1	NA	CASSYAGASSYNEQFF	TGTGCCAGCAGTTACGCGGGCGCAAGCTCCTACAATGAGCAGTTCTTC
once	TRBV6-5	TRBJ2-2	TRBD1	CASSFSPQGVTGELFF	TGTGCCAGCAGTTTCTCCCCCCAGGGGGTCACCGGGGAGCTGTTTTTT
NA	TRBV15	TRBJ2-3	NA	CATSRRGGSTDTQYF	TGTGCCACCAGCCGACGTGGCGGAAGCACAGATACGCAGTATTTT
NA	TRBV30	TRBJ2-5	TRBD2	CAWSRGTSGTETQYF	TGTGCCTGGAGTAGAGGGACTAGCGGGACAGAGACCCAGTACTTC
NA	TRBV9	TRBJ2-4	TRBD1	CASSPRTGGSIQYF	TGTGCCAGCAGCCCCCGGACAGGGGGCTCCATTCAGTACTTC
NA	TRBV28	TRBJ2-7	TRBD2	CASSLSAVGSLAGFVEQYF	TGTGCCAGCAGTTTATCCGCCGTGGGGTCCCTAGCGGGATTTGTCGAGCAGTACTTC
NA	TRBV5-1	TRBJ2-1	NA	CASRLGGAISYNEQFF	TGCGCCAGCAGGCTAGGTGGGGCGATCTCCTACAATGAGCAGTTCTTC
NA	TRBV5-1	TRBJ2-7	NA	CASSFGGSQTYEQYF	TGCGCCAGCAGCTTCGGGGGCAGTCAGACCTACGAGCAGTACTTC
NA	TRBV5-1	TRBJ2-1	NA	CASSFGGANNEQFF	TGCGCCAGCAGCTTTGGGGGGGCTAACAATGAGCAGTTCTTC
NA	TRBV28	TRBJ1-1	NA	CASGARDRTEAFF	TGTGCCAGCGGCGCCCGCGACAGGACTGAAGCTTTCTTT
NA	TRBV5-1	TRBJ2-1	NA	CASSLSRGSYNEQFF	TGCGCCAGCAGCCTCTCCCGGGGCTCCTACAATGAGCAGTTCTTC
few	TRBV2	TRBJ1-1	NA	CASSEIRDGVEAFF	TGTGCCAGCAGCGAAATCCGGGACGGTGTTGAAGCTTTCTTT
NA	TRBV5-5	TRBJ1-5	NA	CASSLQTSNQPQHF	TGTGCCAGCAGCTTACAAACTAGCAATCAGCCCCAGCATTTT
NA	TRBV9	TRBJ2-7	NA	CASSPHRLSSYEQYF	TGTGCCAGCAGCCCCCACAGGTTAAGCTCCTACGAGCAGTACTTC
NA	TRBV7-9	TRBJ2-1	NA	CASSLARASAEQFF	TGTGCCAGCAGCTTAGCGCGTGCTAGCGCTGAGCAGTTCTTC
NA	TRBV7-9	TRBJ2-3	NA	CASSLGKASYTDTQYF	TGTGCCAGCAGCTTAGGAAAGGCCAGCTACACAGATACGCAGTATTTT
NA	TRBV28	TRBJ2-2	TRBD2	CASSFRRLASSGELFF	TGTGCCAGCAGTTTTCGCCGACTAGCGTCGTCGGGGGAGCTGTTTTTT
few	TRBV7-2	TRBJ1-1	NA	CASSLLTGRFASTEAFF	TGTGCCAGCAGCTTACTCACAGGACGCTTTGCATCCACTGAAGCTTTCTTT
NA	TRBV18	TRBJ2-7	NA	CASSPLGFEQYF	TGTGCCAGCTCACCACTGGGGTTCGAGCAGTACTTC
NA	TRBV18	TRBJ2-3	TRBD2	CASSPVAGTDTQYF	TGTGCCAGCTCACCCGTAGCGGGGACAGATACGCAGTATTTT
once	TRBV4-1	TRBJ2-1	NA	CASSASWGSYNEQFF	TGCGCCAGCAGCGCCAGTTGGGGGAGCTACAATGAGCAGTTCTTC